The T cell receptor (beta chain) described here comes from a study of T cell responses to AZD1222 COVID-19 vaccine. The study, taken as a whole, reports: Repertoires were collected only later (after the peak T cell response had occurred). Nearly half of spike-specific TCRs reportedly target variant regions that are unmutated in the B.1.351 and B.1.1.7 variants. At baseline, seropositivity was found in only six or seven AZD1222 recipients.

TCRdb's copy holds only in-frame clones and misses some; the assay was immunoSEQ multiplex PCR. The sample shows under 150,000 clones, 90% of them seen only once. Of note for this clone: What it binds is not known.

CDR1 and CDR2 from the germline V gene are SGHDT and YYEEEE. CDR3 length equals 16 residues. V was clipped by 0 bases and J by 1 base, with 13 bases between them. This specimen consisted of peripheral blood, obtained on day 0 of AZD1222 vaccination. This sequence originates from an adult in good health. The chain joins TRBV5-6 to TRBJ1-1; D is ambiguous. CDR3 in amino acids: CASSLGSSTQNTEAFF. The CDR3 nucleotides read TGTGCCAGCAGCTTGGGTTCTTCTACCCAGAACACTGAAGCTTTCTTT. Filled out from reference TRBV5-6 and TRBJ1-1, the complete variable domain reads DAGVTQSPTHLIKTRGQQVTLRCSPKSGHDTVSWYQQALGQGPQFIFQYYEEEERQRGNFPDRFSGHQFPNYSSELNVNALLLGDSALYLCASSLGSSTQNTEAFFGQGTRLTVV.